In this sample, the clone carrying this TCR beta chain turned up a few times. The antigen remains undetermined. This entry is derived from a study of CD8 T cells in ankylosing spondylitis. Study results and caveats: Disease-linked clones bore a CD8+ phenotype, appearing relatively rarely in peripheral blood. Ankylosing spondylitis blood appeared to be characterized by a TCR beta motif of several highly homologous variants. Matched ankylosing spondylitis synovial fluid reportedly showed significant enrichment of disease-linked clones. Prior literature has documented some motif variants in synovial fluid and blood from reactive arthritis.

Germline V gene data show CDR1 as DFQATT and CDR2 as SNEGSKA (reference sequence). The CDR3 consists of 14 residues. Trimming removed 6 bases at V and 1 base at J, with 15 bases between. Construction of TCR beta libraries was performed using quantitative 5'-RACE with molecular barcodes. TCRdb fed the 5' RACE reads into MiXCR, producing one record per CDR3 protein. The sample has fewer than 650,000 distinct CDR3 sequences, over 9.5% seen once. V is TRBV20-1 and J is TRBJ1-1, with D tentatively TRBD1 (6 bases). Sequenced input: blood, either unsorted or a sorted T cell fraction (not recorded which). This sequence originates from a male donor with ankylosing spondylitis. This CDR3 is CSATDRRGNTEAFF. Written as DNA, the CDR3 is TGCAGTGCCACGGACAGACGGGGGAACACTGAAGCTTTCTTT.